These 21 T cell receptor beta chains share one sample of origin, sequenced in a study of T-cell memory formation after mild COVID-19. MiXCR, run by TCRdb on the 5' RACE reads, gives a single entry per CDR3 protein. Of roughly 250,000 distinct CDR3 sequences listed, 15% to 20% are singletons. Source material: PBMCs or a T cell subset sorted from them (not recorded which). Receptors originate from a man aged 18 to 30 who had mild COVID-19 (a few samples of this study predate the infection). Cell type and time point are not known.

The chain recombines TRBV29-1 with TRBJ1-5, with D perhaps TRBD1 (5 bases). The CDR3 covers 12 residues. CDR1 is SQVTM, CDR2 ANQGSEA, per germline. V lost 4 bases to trimming and J lost 4 bases, with 8 bases between them. This CDR3 reads CSVGQPNQPQHF. In nucleotides, the CDR3 is TGCAGCGTTGGACAGCCAAATCAGCCCCAGCATTTT.

The chain joins TRBV11-3 to TRBJ1-1; tentative D call: TRBD1 (5 bases). CDR3 size: 15 residues. Germline assignment: CDR1 SGHNT and CDR2 YENEEA. V was clipped by 4 bases and J by 4 bases, with 16 bases between them. CDR3 in DNA: TGTGCCAGCAGCTCCGCCGTGGACACCGCCACTGAAGCTTTCTTT. Protein: CASSSAVDTATEAFF.

This clonotype turned up a few times. The CDR3 spells CASGFSGLAGGDEQFF. The CDR3 DNA reads as TGCGCCAGCGGGTTTTCTGGACTAGCGGGGGGCGATGAGCAGTTCTTC. The chain carries TRBV5-1 and TRBJ2-1; 14 bases align to TRBD2. Trimming at V came to 7 bases and at J to 8 bases, leaving 11 bases not matched to a gene. CDR3 length: 16 amino acids. Germline V gene sequence: CDR1 SGHRS, CDR2 YFSETQ.

V gene TRBV4-1 combines with J gene TRBJ1-1; D remains ambiguous. The V gene lost 0 bases and the J gene lost 0 bases, with 8 bases spanning the gap. The CDR3 has 15 residues. Looked up from germline, CDR1 is MGHRA and CDR2 is YSYEKL. In DNA form, the CDR3 reads TGCGCCAGCAGCCAAGAAGTTAGCCTGAACACTGAAGCTTTCTTT. This sequence encodes CASSQEVSLNTEAFF.

CDR3 nucleotides: TGTGCCAGCAGAGGACAGGTGACCTACGAGCAGTACGTC. This translates into CASRGQVTYEQYV. The chain is built from TRBV6-1 and TRBJ2-7; TRBD1 aligns across 7 bases. From germline, CDR1 is MNHNS and CDR2 SASEGT. The V and J ends lost 6 bases and 2 bases, in that order; junction bases with no gene match: 4. This CDR3 is built from 13 residues.

Only a few counts were recorded for this clonotype. The V and J genes are TRBV3-1 and TRBJ1-2, with D possibly TRBD1 on 5 matching bases. The CDR3 loop spans 14 amino acids. Trimming took off 4 bases at V and 7 bases at J, with 16 bases between the two ends. Germline loops: CDR1 LGHDT, CDR2 YNNKEL (reference sequence). The CDR3: CASSRNSGIRGYTF. For the CDR3, the DNA is TGTGCCAGCAGCCGGAATTCAGGGATTCGTGGCTACACCTTC.

The chain employs TRBV6-5 and TRBJ2-5; TRBD2 might be the D (5 bases). Between the trimmed V and J ends, which lost 2 bases and 0 bases, there was a span of 10 bases. This CDR3 is 15 amino acids long. In germline, CDR1 is MNHEY, CDR2 SVGAGI. The CDR3 loop is CASSYTGLYQETQYF. As DNA, the CDR3 is TGTGCCAGCAGTTACACGGGATTGTACCAAGAGACCCAGTACTTC.

The V gene is TRBV13, the J gene TRBJ2-7; 7 nucleotides match TRBD1. This CDR3 is built from 13 residues. Germline V gives CDR1 PRHDT, CDR2 FYEKMQ (reference sequence). The junction had 4 bases not matched to a gene; V was cut back by 5 bases and J by 3 bases. The CDR3 sequence is CASSADRVYEQYF. CDR3 in DNA: TGTGCCAGCAGCGCCGACAGGGTCTACGAGCAGTACTTC.

This sequence joins TRBV4-2 and TRBJ1-5, with D hard to call. V gave up 1 base and J gave up 5 bases, with 12 bases separating them. There are 15 residues in the CDR3. Germline CDR1 is LGHNA and CDR2 is YNFKEQ. The CDR3 region has the DNA TGTGCCAGCAGCCAAGGTAGACGGTTCGATCAGCCCCAGCATTTT. It encodes CASSQGRRFDQPQHF.

The chain recombines TRBV4-3 with TRBJ2-2, with D perhaps being TRBD1 or TRBD2 (6 bases each). CDR1 and CDR2 from the germline V gene are LGHNA and YSLEER. CDR3 length equals 15 residues. V lost 4 bases and J 5 bases, leaving 14 bases between the germline ends. The CDR3 DNA reads TGCGCCAGCAGCCGAGAGGGGGGACGGACCGGGGAGCTGTTTTTT. The encoded protein is CASSREGGRTGELFF.

V is TRBV7-7 and J is TRBJ2-7; TRBD2 aligns across 10 bases. Germline V CDR1 and CDR2: SSHAT, FNYEAQ (reference sequence). The length of the CDR3 is 15 residues. The CDR3 here is CASRPTSGVIGEQYV. In DNA form, the CDR3 reads TGTGCTAGCAGACCTACTAGCGGGGTTATTGGAGAGCAGTACGTC.

The table lists this clonotype with a few counts. V usage is TRBV20-1 and J usage is TRBJ2-5, with D tentatively TRBD1 or TRBD2 (5 bases each). The CDR3 loop spans 14 amino acids. Between the trimmed V and J ends, which lost 6 bases and 2 bases, there was a span of 16 bases. Germline assignment: CDR1 DFQATT and CDR2 SNEGSKA (reference sequence). CDR3 sequence: CSAIRVGDQETQYF. The CDR3 nucleotides read TGCAGTGCCATTAGAGTGGGGGATCAAGAGACCCAGTACTTC.

The gene calls are TRBV5-1 and TRBJ2-3; 8 positions match TRBD1. J gave up 3 bases and V 5 bases, and 5 bases lay outside the gene matches. CDR1 is SGHRS and CDR2 is YFSETQ in the germline V gene. This CDR3 has 14 residues. In DNA, the CDR3 is TGCGCCAGCAGTCCAGGGGGCAGGACAGATACGCAGTATTTT. This sequence encodes CASSPGGRTDTQYF.

The rearrangement uses TRBV4-3 and TRBJ2-3, with 9 bases lining up with TRBD2. The V segment lost 0 bases and the J segment 3 bases; nucleotides outside the gene matches: 1. The CDR3 is 15 residues long. The V gene's germline CDR1 is LGHNA and CDR2 YSLEER. For the CDR3, the DNA is TGCGCCAGCAGCCAAGATAGCGGGGGTACAGATACGCAGTATTTT. It is translated as CASSQDSGGTDTQYF.

This clonotype was seen a handful of times. This chain joins TRBV28 and TRBJ2-4, with no clear D. Trimming shortened V by 0 bases and J by 4 bases, and 10 bases separated the two germline ends. The CDR3 has 15 residues. Germline assignment: CDR1 MDHEN and CDR2 SYDVKM. For the CDR3, the DNA is TGTGCCAGCAGTTTATGGACCCAGGCTAAAAACATTCAGTACTTC. This translates into CASSLWTQAKNIQYF.

The gene calls are TRBV5-1 and TRBJ2-3; 10 bases line up with TRBD2. V shed 4 bases, J shed 0 bases, and the junction held 5 bases outside the gene matches. The CDR3 is 16 residues long. From germline, CDR1 is SGHRS and CDR2 YFSETQ. CDR3 DNA: TGCGCCAGCAGCCCAGGACTAGCGGTGAGCACAGATACGCAGTATTTT. Encoded protein: CASSPGLAVSTDTQYF.

This sequence joins TRBV24-1 and TRBJ1-5; maybe TRBD1 (5 bases). Germline V lookup: CDR1 KGHDR, CDR2 SFDVKD. The CDR3 is 14 residues long. Trimming left V 4 bases short and J 1 base short, with 7 bases between. Written as DNA, the CDR3 is TGTGCCACCAGTGACCGACAGAGCAATCAGCCCCAGCATTTT. Translated: CATSDRQSNQPQHF.

This clonotype has at least ten counts. The chain carries TRBV20-1 and TRBJ1-5; 7 bases are a match to TRBD1. The V gene's germline CDR1 is DFQATT and CDR2 SNEGSKA (reference sequence). The CDR3 runs to 17 residues. V lost 5 bases, J lost 5 bases, and 18 bases stayed unmatched. CDR3 amino acids: CSAPPLDRDQVDQPQHF. The CDR3 nucleotides are TGCAGTGCTCCCCCTCTCGACAGGGACCAAGTGGATCAGCCCCAGCATTTT.

This clonotype was picked up a small number of times. The genes are TRBV6-2 or TRBV6-3 and TRBJ2-3; D is perhaps TRBD2 (6 bases). CDR1 is MNHEY and CDR2 is SVGEGT in the germline V gene. V lost 8 bases to trimming and J lost 3 bases, with 12 bases between them. The CDR3 is made up of 13 amino acids. The CDR3 DNA reads TGTGCCAGCGTCGCAGGAGGGACAGATACGCAGTATTTT. This translates into CASVAGGTDTQYF.

This clonotype is deemed medium-sized. The chain links TRBV7-2 to TRBJ2-3; 15 nucleotides agree with TRBD2. The CDR3 has 18 amino acids. Germline V gives CDR1 SGHTA, CDR2 FQGNSA. V dropped 5 bases and J dropped 0; count of bases not matched to a gene: 6. The CDR3 nucleotides are TGTGCCAGCAGCACGGGACTAGCGGGAGGACTTAGCACAGATACGCAGTATTTT. Protein product: CASSTGLAGGLSTDTQYF. The full variable domain, rest sourced from reference TRBV7-2 and TRBJ2-3, is GAGVSQSPSNKVTEKGKDVELRCDPISGHTALYWYRQSLGQGLEFLIYFQGNSAPDKSGLPSDRFSAERTGGSVSTLTIQRTQQEDSAVYLCASSTGLAGGLSTDTQYFGPGTRLTVL.

With respect to this clonotype: One end of the junction fails to match germline, which may point to a read error. V is TRBV2 and J is TRBJ1-5, with 7 bases that match TRBD1. The V gene's germline CDR1 is SNHLY and CDR2 FYNNEI. This CDR3 spans 13 amino acids. The CDR3 sequence is CDSRGTGDQPQHF. For the CDR3, the DNA is TGTGACAGCAGGGGTACAGGGGATCAGCCCCAGCATTTT.